The entry below gives a single T cell receptor (beta chain) sequence along with its context. As yet, its antigen is unknown. This CDR3 contains 14 residues. V lost 5 bases and J 4 bases, leaving 12 bases between the germline ends. Per the germline V gene, CDR1 is SGHVS and CDR2 is FQNEAQ. Employing constant-segment primers, 5'RACE generated TCR alpha and TCR beta cDNA libraries bearing sample barcodes and UMIs. Each CDR3 protein is one row after TCRdb ran MiXCR on the 5' RACE reads. Of 250,000 to 300,000 distinct CDR3 sequences in the sample, roughly 17% were seen once. This entry is derived from a study of T-cell memory formation after mild COVID-19. Study-level background: Largely, the TCR clusters proved donor specific. Findings and caveats of the study: For second-wave clones that peaked at day 37, SARS-CoV-2 specificity went unverified.

The TCR sequence derives from a man in his late teens or twenties who had mild COVID-19 (a few samples of this study predate the infection). Cell type and time point are not known. The rearrangement joins TRBV7-8 to TRBJ2-1; tentatively, D is TRBD1 (7 bases). Sample: PBMCs or a T cell subset sorted from them (not recorded which). This chain's CDR3 is CASSRRDSYNEQFF. The CDR3 coding sequence is TGTGCCAGCAGCCGGAGGGACAGTTACAATGAGCAGTTCTTC.